The present T cell receptor (beta chain) was sequenced within a study of T cells in Graves' hyperthyroidism and ophthalmopathy. General study points: Patients with ophthalmopathy were separated from those with stable hyperthyroidism by a 13 V-J model.

The germline gives CDR1 SQVTM, CDR2 ANQGSEA. This CDR3 comprises 12 residues. The V gene lost 5 bases and the J gene lost 1 base, with 8 bases spanning the gap. Of note for this clonotype: Its specificity is unknown.

Among ophthalmopathy patients, the Clinical Activity Score reached at least 3, the NOSPECS grade reached at least 4, and duration remained under 3 months. Each diagnosis drew on symptoms, thyroxine, TRAb, thyroid ultrasound and orbital computed tomography findings. RNA transcripts yielded amplified TCR beta CDR3 regions. HTBI primers were the set used in a first-round RT-PCR of the TCR CDR3. TCRdb redid the calling of the multiplex PCR reads with MiXCR, one entry per CDR3 protein. The data contain under 500,000 distinct CDR3 sequences, around 15% of them singletons. The chain couples TRBV29-1 to TRBJ2-5; D call uncertain. Sequencing used blood. The TCR sequence derives from a man over 45 with Graves' ophthalmopathy. The CDR3 here is CSVLILQETQYF. CDR3 sequence (DNA): TGCAGCGTTCTGATTCTCCAAGAGACCCAGTACTTC.